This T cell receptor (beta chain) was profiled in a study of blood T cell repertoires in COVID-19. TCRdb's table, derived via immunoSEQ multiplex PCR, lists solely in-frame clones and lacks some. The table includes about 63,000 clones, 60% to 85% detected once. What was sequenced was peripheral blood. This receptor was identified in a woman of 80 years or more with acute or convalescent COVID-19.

Here the CDR3 reads CASTRGLSGTGKSYEQYF. The CDR3 region has the DNA TGTGCCAGCACCCGCGGCTTGTCCGGGACAGGGAAATCCTACGAGCAGTACTTC. The chain carries TRBV28 and TRBJ2-7; 9 positions agree with TRBD1. The CDR3 is made up of 18 amino acids. The junction had 17 bases not matched to a gene; V was cut back by 7 bases and J by 1 base. Germline V gene sequence: CDR1 MDHEN, CDR2 SYDVKM.